This T cell receptor (beta chain) was recovered during a study of CD8+ T cells in alopecia areata. Treatment reported: oral pan-JAK inhibitor, 5-10 mg twice daily. Study-level points and caveats: For patients receiving tofacitinib, scalp clonality and expanded CD8+ clones among the top 100 significantly decreased.

With regard to this clone: Its antigen is still unknown.

Germline V CDR1 and CDR2: PRHDT, FYEKMQ (reference sequence). CDR3 length equals 13 residues. V was cut by 3 bases and J by 4 bases, with 7 bases left in between. Extracted RNA was reverse transcribed, and the resulting cDNA served as sequencing template. Assay: immunoSEQ multiplex PCR; the TCRdb copy retains only in-frame clones and omits some. The sample lists 100,000 or so clones, about 61% seen once, with approximately 16% in the top ten. The TCR was taken from a human donor with alopecia areata. Sequences were derived from CD8+ T cells sorted from blood, sampled at approximately week 55, from a patient treated with tofacitinib. The rearrangement links TRBV13 to TRBJ2-1; unclear D gene. The CDR3 DNA is TGTGCCAGCAGCTTTTCTGATTACAATGAGCAGTTCTTC. Residues: CASSFSDYNEQFF.